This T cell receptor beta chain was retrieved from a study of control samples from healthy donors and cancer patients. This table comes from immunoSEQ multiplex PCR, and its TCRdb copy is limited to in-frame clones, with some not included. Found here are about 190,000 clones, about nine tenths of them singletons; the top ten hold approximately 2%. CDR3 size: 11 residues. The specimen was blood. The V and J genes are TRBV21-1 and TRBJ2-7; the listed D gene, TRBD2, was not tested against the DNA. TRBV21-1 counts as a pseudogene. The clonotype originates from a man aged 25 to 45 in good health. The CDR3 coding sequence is TGTGCCAGCAAATCGAGGTTAGTACAGTACTTC. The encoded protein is CASKSRLVQYF.